This entry features one T cell receptor (beta chain) sequence. Profiled with immunoSEQ multiplex PCR; TCRdb holds only in-frame clones, not every one. The sample lists roughly 150,000 clones, 70% to 80% occurring once. This sample is drawn from a study of blood T cell repertoires in COVID-19. Study details: Samples came from the United States, Italy and Spain, spanning acute and convalescent COVID-19.

Adults between about 18 and 95 years of age took part from more than 20 US areas. Cohort placement rested on clinical history that participants reported themselves. The TCR was taken from a woman between 65 and 79 years old in a cohort exposed to, infected with or recovered from COVID-19 (not recorded which). The specimen sequenced was PBMCs or T cells enriched from blood (not recorded which).

CDR3 sequence reads: CAKQGVAQYF. CDR3 bases: TGTGCCAAACAGGGGGTGGCCCAGTACTTC. This chain connects TRBV2 to TRBJ2-5; TRBD1 aligns across 8 bases. Per germline, CDR1 SNHLY and CDR2 FYNNEI. V shed 10 bases, J shed 9 bases, and the junction held 4 bases outside the gene matches. The CDR3 loop spans 10 amino acids.